This TCR beta chain derives from a study of T cells in localized non-small cell lung cancer. Study outcomes and limitations: Median roughly 57 top-100 tumor clones were shared with paired adjacent lung. In uninvolved adjacent lung, T cell clonality reached its highest value, exceeding tumor.

Assay used: immunoSEQ multiplex PCR; TCRdb lists only in-frame clones, some missing. The table lists around 20,000 clones, roughly nine tenths of them singletons. Germline V gene data show CDR1 as SGHNT and CDR2 as YENEEA. CDR3 length: 14 residues. Trimming took off 7 bases at V and 1 base at J, with 11 bases between the two ends. Details on this clone: The antigen remains unidentified.

V and J are TRBV11-3 and TRBJ2-1; D may correspond to TRBD1 or TRBD2 (5 bases each). The receptor was isolated from a woman aged 35-70 years with stage I lung adenocarcinoma. Sample: peripheral blood, taken before any cancer treatment. The CDR3 is CASKGRKSYNEQFF. As DNA, the CDR3 is TGTGCCAGCAAGGGACGGAAGTCCTACAATGAGCAGTTCTTC.